Listed here are 2 T cell receptor beta chains from one sample, sequenced in a study of CXCR3-negative and CXCR3-positive naive CD8 T cells. Study observations and caveats: CXCR3-positive naive cells had TRB CDR3s that were more hydrophobic than CXCR3-negative naive cells had.

Carrying UMI labels, the TRB cDNA libraries were prepared through 5' RACE. With the 5' RACE reads reprocessed, TCRdb shows one record per CDR3 protein and no DNA. This table holds some 120,000 distinct CDR3 sequences. Antigen specificity for these receptors is unknown. Sequencing was carried out using naive CXCR3+ CD8+ T cells from blood. The subset denotes: CD45RO-CCR7+CD27+CD95- naive CD8+ T cells expressing CXCR3 (TNR3+). These receptors all stem from a human donor in good health. Some clones in this sample may be carry-over from other donors' samples.

The J gene is TRBJ1-1, the V gene TRBV5-1; there is no DNA to check the TCRdb D call of TRBD1. This CDR3 is 17 amino acids long. CDR1 is SGHRS and CDR2 is YFSETQ in the germline V gene. CDR3 amino acids: CASSVFGDRGANTEAFF.

The chain uses TRBV5-4 and TRBJ2-7; without DNA, the TCRdb call of TRBD2 cannot be checked. CDR3 size: 14 residues. The germline V gene has CDR1 SGHNT and CDR2 YYREEE (reference sequence). CDR3 sequence: CASSLGGYDYEQYF.